The TCR beta chain under discussion was sequenced for a study of neurological immune-mediated disorders. General study findings and limits: Multiple sclerosis, the disease with the least TCR clonal expansion, fell below healthy controls, whereas HTLV-1-associated myelopathy showed the most. CDR3 amino acid sequences of expanded clones were not shared across subjects, a result suggesting private repertoires in all groups.

This clonotype was seen at least ten times. Its antigen is unknown. 5'RACE employing 10-nucleotide random UMIs yielded the cDNA. TCRdb analysed the 5' RACE reads with MiXCR anew, one entry per CDR3 protein. The data contain about 24,000 distinct CDR3 sequences, around 15% of them singletons. The germline gives CDR1 SGHRS, CDR2 YFSETQ. The J segment lost 6 bases and the V segment lost 7 bases, leaving 9 bases of the junction unmatched. The CDR3 is 14 residues long. The TCR sequence derives from a woman between 40 and 50 years old with HTLV-1-associated myelopathy (HAM/TSP). The V and J genes are TRBV5-1 and TRBJ2-1; 8 positions agree with TRBD2. The sample consisted of PBMCs. The CDR3 DNA follows: TGCGCCAGCTCCCCGGGACTAGTGCCCAATGAGCAGTTCTTC. It is translated as CASSPGLVPNEQFF.